Included here is one T cell receptor (beta chain) sequence, with context. Its binding antigen is unknown. It has no much larger one-base neighbor in the sample; base qualities were not kept. The germline V gene (reference sequence) yields MNHEY for CDR1 and SMNVEV for CDR2. The junction carries 19 bases between V and J, which are trimmed by 6 bases and 8 bases respectively. From cysteine to phenylalanine, the CDR3 is 15 amino acids long. The retained sequence is limited to the CDR3, 45 bases, with the frame set at the first base. TCRbeta CDR3 regions were profiled with the immunoSEQ Assay using bias-controlled multiplex PCR amplification of genomic DNA. As for the original processing: To quantify the absolute abundance of each unique TCRbeta CDR3 region, the sequences were collapsed and filtered. Two models were used to test differential abundance: a binomial model (Fisher-equivalent) and a beta-binomial model that adds time-dependent variance fitted from healthy donors. Clones with fewer than 5 combined templates were removed, and a clone was called differentially abundant if the clone's Benjamini-Hochberg FDR was below 0.01. In the beta-binomial model, variance was expressed as a function of the total template count across the two samples, in the form v = (b*log(k)+a)^2. TCRdb limited this immuneACCESS table to in-frame rearrangements with V and J called. A share of clones is missing; checked studies link under half to unresolved V genes, and the rest is unexplained. V, J and clone size are taken as reported in that table, and D and trimming were inferred from the DNA itself. The sample contains 70,000 to 100,000 clones, more than 70% of them found a single time. The top ten clones comprise around a fifth of the sample.

This entry is derived from a study of identifying expanded T cells in peripheral blood (dated by TCRdb to between 2018 and 2021). With respect to the entire study: Separate aliquots of the same genomic DNA pool were sequenced to produce technical replicates, and four replicates were compared in pairs. Study-wide conclusions, independent of this receptor: The binomial model flagged about 1.2 differentially abundant clones between technical replicates, compared with roughly 15 over approximately two weeks and 19 over approximately four weeks. Across all healthy-donor time intervals, the beta-binomial model significantly lowered both the number of clones called differentially abundant and the false-positive rate. The authors expected biological variance in healthy repertoires might increase further over much longer intervals such as months to years. Across all healthy donors, variance in clone template counts between approximately 2-week samples was found to increase significantly with total template count.

No immune events, such as infections, were documented for the healthy donors during the collection period. Blood repertoires from healthy donors were used as a training cohort for calibrating time-dependent variance in a beta-binomial model of differential abundance of T-cell clones. The training cohort was composed of roughly 10 healthy donors, 3 female and 7 male. On average the donors were around 45 years old, and their ages spanned roughly 25 to 70 years. Whole blood was collected from each healthy donor at three time points spaced around two weeks apart and obtained from a commercial supplier. For immunosequencing, genomic DNA was extracted from unsorted whole blood.

The source of this sequence is a person aged 18-70 years in good health. Specimen: blood. Rearrangement joined TRBV27 to TRBJ1-4; TRBD1 is a possible D gene, resting on 6 matching bases. CDR3 region: CASRRDPTGPEKLFF. The DNA sequence is TGTGCCAGCAGACGAGATCCAACAGGGCCGGAAAAACTGTTTTTT.